The source of this T cell receptor beta chain is a study of blood T cell repertoires in COVID-19. Study-level background: Sources were T cells, B-cell-depleted T cells, or PBMCs; the material itself was cDNA or gDNA.

Germline loops: CDR1 SGHAT, CDR2 FQNNGV. The CDR3 spans 18 residues. The V gene end was trimmed by 5 bases and the J gene end by 4 bases; junction bases not matched to a gene: 15. Sequencing was performed with immunoSEQ multiplex PCR; in TCRdb, only in-frame clones are kept and a portion is missing. This repertoire shows under 50,000 clones, approximately 90% found once; its top ten account for around 8.7%. This TCR derives from a middle-aged man with active COVID-19. V usage is TRBV11-2 and J usage is TRBJ2-3; 10 bases align to TRBD1. Source material: peripheral blood. CDR3 DNA: TGTGCCAGCAGCGTCCGACAGGGGGCTAGTTTCGCTCCAGATACGCAGTATTTT. Protein product: CASSVRQGASFAPDTQYF.